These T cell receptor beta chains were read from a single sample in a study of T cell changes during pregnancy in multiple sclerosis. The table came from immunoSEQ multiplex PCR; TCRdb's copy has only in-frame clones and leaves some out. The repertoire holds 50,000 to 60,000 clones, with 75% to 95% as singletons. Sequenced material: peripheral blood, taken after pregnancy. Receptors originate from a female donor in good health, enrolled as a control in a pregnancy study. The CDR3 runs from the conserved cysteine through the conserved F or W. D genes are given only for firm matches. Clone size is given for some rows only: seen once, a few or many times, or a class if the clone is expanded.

cdr3_nt: TGTGCCAGTAGTATTTTTAGTGCGACTACAACTAATGAAAAACTGTTTTTT; cdr3_aa: CASSIFSATTTNEKLFF; v_call: TRBV19; clone_size: .; d_call: .; j_call: TRBJ1-4
cdr3_nt: TGTGCCAGCAGTTTACGACAGGGAGTAGGAACGAGGGAGCAGTACTTC; cdr3_aa: CASSLRQGVGTREQYF; v_call: TRBV28; clone_size: .; d_call: TRBD1; j_call: TRBJ2-7
cdr3_nt: TGTGCCAGCTCACCCCAGGGGATTTACAATCAGCCCCAGCATTTT; cdr3_aa: CASSPQGIYNQPQHF; v_call: TRBV18; clone_size: .; d_call: .; j_call: TRBJ1-5
cdr3_nt: TGCGCCAGCAGCTTGGGGGGGCCGGCAGATACGCAGTATTTT; cdr3_aa: CASSLGGPADTQYF; v_call: TRBV5-1; clone_size: .; d_call: .; j_call: TRBJ2-3
cdr3_nt: TGTGCCAGCAGGCTGACAGGGTCCAATCAGCCCCAGCATTTT; cdr3_aa: CASRLTGSNQPQHF; v_call: TRBV27; clone_size: once; d_call: TRBD1; j_call: TRBJ1-5
cdr3_nt: TGTGCCAGCAGCACCCGAGGGCGGGAAGGCTACAATGAGCAGTTCTTC; cdr3_aa: CASSTRGREGYNEQFF; v_call: TRBV11-3; clone_size: once; d_call: .; j_call: TRBJ2-1
cdr3_nt: TGTGCCAGCAGCCTCGAGGTGGAGACCCAGTACTTC; cdr3_aa: CASSLEVETQYF; v_call: TRBV6-6; clone_size: .; d_call: .; j_call: TRBJ2-5
cdr3_nt: TGTGCCAGCAGTTATTCGGTACGCCGGAGCAATCAGCCCCAGCATTTT; cdr3_aa: CASSYSVRRSNQPQHF; v_call: TRBV6-6; clone_size: .; d_call: .; j_call: TRBJ1-5
cdr3_nt: TGTGCCAGCAGCGGAGTGGGCGCTGAAGCTTTCTTT; cdr3_aa: CASSGVGAEAFF; v_call: TRBV9; clone_size: .; d_call: .; j_call: TRBJ1-1
cdr3_nt: TGTGCCAGCAGCTTAGAAAGCGACACTGAAGCTTTCTTT; cdr3_aa: CASSLESDTEAFF; v_call: TRBV7-9; clone_size: .; d_call: .; j_call: TRBJ1-1
cdr3_nt: TGTGCCACCAGCAGAGGGGCCACGGGAGACGAGCAGTACTTC; cdr3_aa: CATSRGATGDEQYF; v_call: TRBV15; clone_size: .; d_call: .; j_call: TRBJ2-7
cdr3_nt: TGTGCCAGCAGTTCGCGAGATCAGCCCCAGCATTTT; cdr3_aa: CASSSRDQPQHF; v_call: TRBV27; clone_size: .; d_call: .; j_call: TRBJ1-5
cdr3_nt: TGCGCCAGCAGCCATAGAGCGGGGGGGACTATAGATACGCAGTATTTT; cdr3_aa: CASSHRAGGTIDTQYF; v_call: TRBV4-3; clone_size: .; d_call: TRBD2; j_call: TRBJ2-3
cdr3_nt: TGTGCCAGCAGCCCCCTCCGGGGAGATGAAAAACTGTTTTTT; cdr3_aa: CASSPLRGDEKLFF; v_call: TRBV28; clone_size: .; d_call: .; j_call: TRBJ1-4
cdr3_nt: TGTGCCAGCTCCGGGACAGACTACGAGCAGTACTTC; cdr3_aa: CASSGTDYEQYF; v_call: TRBV18; clone_size: .; d_call: TRBD1; j_call: TRBJ2-7
cdr3_nt: TGTGCCAGCAGTAACAACCAAGAGACCCAGTACTTC; cdr3_aa: CASSNNQETQYF; v_call: TRBV2; clone_size: .; d_call: .; j_call: TRBJ2-5
cdr3_nt: TGTGCCAGCAGCGGGGGGCTCAACAATCAGCCCCAGCATTTT; cdr3_aa: CASSGGLNNQPQHF; v_call: TRBV27; clone_size: .; d_call: .; j_call: TRBJ1-5
cdr3_nt: TGCAGCGCCCGGGGGGGTGTTGGAAACACCATATATTTT; cdr3_aa: CSARGGVGNTIYF; v_call: TRBV29-1; clone_size: .; d_call: .; j_call: TRBJ1-3
cdr3_nt: TGTGCCAGCAGCTTACGGAACACTGAAGCTTTCTTT; cdr3_aa: CASSLRNTEAFF; v_call: TRBV11-3; clone_size: .; d_call: .; j_call: TRBJ1-1
cdr3_nt: TGTGCCAGCAGCTCCACCGGGACAGGGGTCGGGGAGACCCAGTACTTC; cdr3_aa: CASSSTGTGVGETQYF; v_call: TRBV11-3; clone_size: .; d_call: TRBD1; j_call: TRBJ2-5
cdr3_nt: TGTGCCAGCAGCCCGGGACTAGCGATCCCAGATACGCAGTATTTT; cdr3_aa: CASSPGLAIPDTQYF; v_call: TRBV7-3; clone_size: .; d_call: TRBD2; j_call: TRBJ2-3
cdr3_nt: TGTGCCAGCAGTTTTCCCGGCTACAATGAGCAGTTCTTC; cdr3_aa: CASSFPGYNEQFF; v_call: TRBV27; clone_size: .; d_call: .; j_call: TRBJ2-1
cdr3_nt: TGTGCCAGCTCACCCTCCACCTCACGAGAACTGTTTTTT; cdr3_aa: CASSPSTSRELFF; v_call: TRBV18; clone_size: few; d_call: .; j_call: TRBJ1-4
cdr3_nt: TGTGCCATCAGTGTGGGGGCTGTCAACACCGGGGAGCTGTTTTTT; cdr3_aa: CAISVGAVNTGELFF; v_call: TRBV10-3; clone_size: .; d_call: .; j_call: TRBJ2-2
cdr3_nt: TGTGCCTGGAGTGTACCCGATGGCAGGGATCCTCAACGAGAAAACTATGGCTACACCTTC; cdr3_aa: CAWSVPDGRDPQRENYGYTF; v_call: TRBV30; clone_size: .; d_call: .; j_call: TRBJ1-2
cdr3_nt: TGTGCCATCAGTCAGGGGACAGGGAGGTACAATGAGCAGTTCTTC; cdr3_aa: CAISQGTGRYNEQFF; v_call: TRBV10-3; clone_size: .; d_call: TRBD1; j_call: TRBJ2-1
cdr3_nt: TGTGCCTGGCGGACAGGGCGCGGTGCCCTCCACTTT; cdr3_aa: CAWRTGRGALHF; v_call: TRBV30; clone_size: .; d_call: TRBD1; j_call: TRBJ1-6
cdr3_nt: TGCGCCAGCAGCCAAGGGCATACAGGGTGGATGGCTGAAGCTTTCTTT; cdr3_aa: CASSQGHTGWMAEAFF; v_call: TRBV4-1; clone_size: .; d_call: .; j_call: TRBJ1-1
cdr3_nt: TGCGCCAGCAGTGGGATGCGGGCAAACATTCAGTACTTC; cdr3_aa: CASSGMRANIQYF; v_call: TRBV10-2; clone_size: .; d_call: .; j_call: TRBJ2-4
cdr3_nt: TGTGCCAGCAGTCATACCGGGACAGGGGTTTCACCCCTCCACTTT; cdr3_aa: CASSHTGTGVSPLHF; v_call: TRBV6-1; clone_size: .; d_call: TRBD1; j_call: TRBJ1-6
cdr3_nt: TGTGCCAGCAAAGCAAGCACCTACGAGCAGTACTTC; cdr3_aa: CASKASTYEQYF; v_call: TRBV2; clone_size: .; d_call: .; j_call: TRBJ2-7
cdr3_nt: TGTGCCAGCAGCCAACAGGTGGGCGAGAATGAGCAGTTCTTC; cdr3_aa: CASSQQVGENEQFF; v_call: TRBV4-2; clone_size: .; d_call: .; j_call: TRBJ2-1
cdr3_nt: TGTGCCAGCAGCAGCGGACTAGCGGGAGGGTTGGATACGCAGTATTTT; cdr3_aa: CASSSGLAGGLDTQYF; v_call: TRBV9; clone_size: .; d_call: TRBD2; j_call: TRBJ2-3
cdr3_nt: TGTGCCAGCAGTGATCTAGCGGGAGTCTATGAGCAGTTCTTC; cdr3_aa: CASSDLAGVYEQFF; v_call: TRBV25-1; clone_size: .; d_call: TRBD2; j_call: TRBJ2-1
cdr3_nt: TGTGCCCGATCTCGGACTAGCGGGAGAAAAGCATTATGGCACAATGAGCAGTTCTTC; cdr3_aa: CARSRTSGRKALWHNEQFF; v_call: TRBV27; clone_size: .; d_call: TRBD2; j_call: TRBJ2-1
cdr3_nt: TGTGCCAGCAGTTACACGGGCGGGAGGGCCACAAGTGAGCAGTTCTTC; cdr3_aa: CASSYTGGRATSEQFF; v_call: TRBV6-5; clone_size: .; d_call: TRBD2; j_call: TRBJ2-1
cdr3_nt: TGCGCCAGCAGCTTGGTCATCCAGGGGGCAAGCGAGCAGTACTTC; cdr3_aa: CASSLVIQGASEQYF; v_call: TRBV5-1; clone_size: few; d_call: TRBD1; j_call: TRBJ2-7
cdr3_nt: TGTGCTTTATCCCAGGGGCCAAGTAGAAGGGAGCTGTTTTTT; cdr3_aa: CALSQGPSRRELFF; v_call: TRBV6-1; clone_size: .; d_call: .; j_call: TRBJ2-2